This entry lists 30 T cell receptor beta chains sequenced from one sample in a study of blood T cell repertoires in COVID-19. Repertoires were generated with immunoSEQ multiplex PCR, while TCRdb's copy carries only in-frame clones and drops some. Among roughly 140,000 clones listed, about four fifths were seen once. Sequenced input: peripheral blood. These receptors were taken from a human donor with acute or convalescent COVID-19. The donor label of this sample is uncertain.

The genes are TRBV27 and TRBJ1-5, with 9 positions matching TRBD1. V shed 7 bases and J 6 bases; nucleotides not matched to a gene: 13. Per germline, CDR1 MNHEY and CDR2 SMNVEV (reference sequence). The CDR3 extends over 16 amino acids. The CDR3 reads CASTERMTGGSQPQHF. CDR3 coding DNA: TGTGCCAGCACTGAACGAATGACAGGGGGGAGTCAGCCCCAGCATTTT.

The chain employs TRBV18 and TRBJ1-2; a weak D match, TRBD1 (5 bases). The CDR3 totals 13 residues. V gave up 1 base and J gave up 6 bases, with 9 bases separating them. The V gene's germline CDR1 is KGHSH and CDR2 LQKENI. Here the CDR3 DNA reads TGTGCCAGCTCACCACAGGGGAACGATGGCTACACCTTC. Encoded protein: CASSPQGNDGYTF.

The chain links TRBV29-1 to TRBJ2-7; 8 bases line up with TRBD2. V shed 1 base and J 0 bases; nucleotides not matched to a gene: 8. Germline V gene sequence: CDR1 SQVTM, CDR2 ANQGSEA. The CDR3 runs to 16 residues. This chain's CDR3 is CSVEGPSGGYSYEQYF. The CDR3 DNA is TGCAGCGTTGAAGGCCCCAGCGGGGGTTACTCCTACGAGCAGTACTTC.

V and J are TRBV3-1 (or the pseudogene TRBV3-2) and TRBJ2-3, with a weak D call TRBD1 (6 bases). The CDR3 totals 14 residues. Germline lookup yields CDR1 LGHDT and CDR2 YNNKEL (reference sequence). Trimming took 3 bases from V and 3 from J, leaving 10 bases between them. CDR3 residues: CASSQPGETDTQYF. In DNA form, the CDR3 reads TGTGCCAGCAGCCAGCCAGGGGAAACAGATACGCAGTATTTT.

This sequence joins TRBV9 and TRBJ2-3; TRBD2 matches 9 bases. The germline gives CDR1 SGDLS, CDR2 YYNGEE. This CDR3 contains 18 residues. V was clipped by 0 bases and J by 0 bases; unmatched bases: 8. The CDR3 DNA follows: TGTGCCAGCAGCGTAGGATTAGCGGGGGAGCTTAGCACAGATACGCAGTATTTT. This encodes CASSVGLAGELSTDTQYF.

This clone has a single count. J is TRBJ1-5 and V is TRBV6-5; 8 nucleotides align to TRBD1. The germline CDR1 and CDR2 sequences are MNHEY and SVGAGI. This CDR3 is built from 11 residues. After removal of 8 bases from V and 9 bases from J, the junction contained 3 bases not matched to a gene. CDR3 in DNA: TGTGCCAGCGGGACAGGCGGGCCCCAGCATTTT. Translated, it gives CASGTGGPQHF.

This clone was seen more than once but under ten times. V usage is TRBV28 and J usage is TRBJ1-5, with TRBD1 matching over 8 bases. Trimming at V came to 5 bases and at J to 7 bases, leaving 16 bases not matched to a gene. In germline, CDR1 is MDHEN, CDR2 SYDVKM. This CDR3 region has 17 residues. CDR3 coding DNA: TGTGCCAGCAGTGTCCCCAGGGGGCTTCGTTTACGACAGCCCCAGCATTTT. Its protein is CASSVPRGLRLRQPQHF.

This rearrangement joins TRBV5-1 to TRBJ1-2, with 8 nucleotides matching TRBD1. CDR3 size: 15 residues. V gave up 2 bases and J gave up 5 bases; unmatched junction bases: 8. Germline loops: CDR1 SGHRS, CDR2 YFSETQ. The DNA of the CDR3 is TGCGCCAGCAGCTTTACAGGGGGAAAAAGTTATGGCTACACCTTC. Translating it yields CASSFTGGKSYGYTF. Drawing the rest from reference TRBV5-1 and TRBJ1-2, the complete variable domain is KAGVTQTPRYLIKTRGQQVTLSCSPISGHRSVSWYQQTPGQGLQFLFEYFSETQRNKGNFPGRFSGRQFSNSRSEMNVSTLELGDSALYLCASSFTGGKSYGYTFGSGTRLTVV.

This clone was seen only once. The rearrangement links TRBV6-5 to TRBJ1-5; D call uncertain. The CDR3 is 12 residues long. V shed 7 bases and J shed 4 bases, with 8 bases lying between them. CDR1 MNHEY and CDR2 SVGAGI come from the germline V gene. CDR3 bases: TGTGCCAGCAAGACTTATAATCAGCCCCAGCATTTT. This sequence encodes CASKTYNQPQHF.

The table lists this clone with a count of one. The chain employs TRBV6-5 and TRBJ1-1; 7 positions match TRBD1. V lost 7 bases and J lost 0; bases outside the gene matches: 8. Germline V lookup: CDR1 MNHEY, CDR2 SVGAGI. This CDR3 region has 15 residues. The chain's CDR3 is CASTSAGQLNTEAFF. In nucleotides, the CDR3 is TGTGCCAGCACCTCCGCGGGACAGTTGAACACTGAAGCTTTCTTT.

The V call is TRBV6-5, the J call TRBJ1-2; tentatively, D is TRBD1 (5 bases). This CDR3 has 15 amino acids. The germline V and J ends were trimmed by 6 bases and 0 bases, with 14 bases remaining between them. Germline CDR1 is MNHEY and CDR2 is SVGAGI. The CDR3: CASRSPGVTNYGYTF. The CDR3 DNA sequence: TGTGCCAGCAGAAGTCCGGGGGTTACTAACTATGGCTACACCTTC.

This clone is a singleton in its sample. The genes are TRBV11-3 and TRBJ2-1; 10 bases agree with TRBD1. Losses at the gene ends were 5 bases for V and 7 bases for J; bases not matched to a gene: 5. This CDR3 contains 14 residues. Germline CDR1 is SGHNT and CDR2 is YENEEA. The CDR3 DNA reads TGTGCCAGCAGCGTCCCGGGACAGGGGAATGAGCAGTTCTTC. This sequence encodes CASSVPGQGNEQFF.

V and J are TRBV5-1 and TRBJ1-5; perhaps TRBD1 as D (5 bases). Trimming pared 4 bases from V and 4 bases from J, leaving 12 bases between. CDR1 and CDR2 from the germline V gene are SGHRS and YFSETQ. The CDR3 runs to 14 residues. CDR3 loop: CASSPGGTNQPQHF. CDR3 in DNA: TGCGCCAGCAGCCCGGGGGGGACTAATCAGCCCCAGCATTTT.

The genes are TRBV6-5 and TRBJ1-4, with D perhaps TRBD1 (6 bases). Per germline, CDR1 MNHEY and CDR2 SVGAGI. Trimming removed 4 bases from V and 2 bases from J, with 11 bases in between. The CDR3 extends over 15 amino acids. The CDR3 here is CASSFTGSTNEKLFF. The CDR3 bases are TGTGCCAGCAGTTTCACAGGGTCGACTAATGAAAAACTGTTTTTT.

The rearrangement links TRBV5-4 to TRBJ2-3; tentatively, D is TRBD2 (6 bases). From germline, CDR1 is SGHNT and CDR2 YYREEE (reference sequence). The CDR3 extends over 16 amino acids. The V and J ends lost 6 bases and 0 bases respectively, with 17 bases between them. The CDR3 DNA reads as TGTGCCAGCACCCCCCTACTAGCCGCTAGCACAGATACGCAGTATTTT. Translated: CASTPLLAASTDTQYF. Drawing the rest from reference TRBV5-4 and TRBJ2-3, the complete variable domain is ETGVTQSPTHLIKTRGQQVTLRCSSQSGHNTVSWYQQALGQGPQFIFQYYREEENGRGNFPPRFSGLQFPNYSSELNVNALELDDSALYLCASTPLLAASTDTQYFGPGTRLTVL.

This clone was seen a few times. This rearrangement joins TRBV6-5 to TRBJ1-1; unclear D gene. This CDR3 region has 13 residues. V was clipped by 6 bases and J by 3 bases, with 11 bases between them. The germline CDR1 and CDR2 sequences are MNHEY and SVGAGI. The CDR3 nucleotides read TGTGCCAGCAGCCCACGGACTTACACTGAAGCTTTCTTT. As protein: CASSPRTYTEAFF.

The chain carries TRBV7-6 and TRBJ2-3, with 8 nucleotides matching TRBD1. This CDR3 is 15 amino acids long. V was pared by 7 bases and J by 1 base, with 7 bases of the junction left unmatched. In germline, CDR1 is SGHVS, CDR2 FNYEAQ. The CDR3 loop is CASTPGQGGTDTQYF. The CDR3 nucleotides read TGTGCCAGCACCCCCGGACAGGGAGGCACAGATACGCAGTATTTT.

This clone was counted at least ten times. Distinct nucleotide sequences in the sample also encode this CDR3. This chain joins TRBV12-3 or TRBV12-4 and TRBJ1-1, with D possibly being TRBD1 (5 bases). Trimming left V 6 bases short and J 5 bases short, with 10 bases between. This CDR3 has 12 amino acids. Written as DNA, the CDR3 is TGTGCCAGCAGCTGGGGGGGGACTGAAGCTTTCTTT. This gives the protein CASSWGGTEAFF.

The chain joins TRBV19 to TRBJ1-2, with D perhaps TRBD1 (6 bases). Germline V lookup: CDR1 LNHDA, CDR2 SQIVND (reference sequence). V was pared by 5 bases and J by 0 bases, with 16 bases between. The CDR3 runs to 16 residues. In DNA form, the CDR3 reads TGTGCCAGTAGTCCACAGGGTAAGAGGGCTAACTATGGCTACACCTTC. This codes for CASSPQGKRANYGYTF.

This clone showed up just a few times. V and J are TRBV7-9 and TRBJ2-7; D is undetermined. Trimming left V 1 base short and J 0 bases short, with 4 bases between. Germline CDR1 is SEHNR and CDR2 is FQNEAQ (reference sequence). There are 13 residues in the CDR3. The CDR3 loop is CASSLDSSYEQYV. In nucleotides, the CDR3 is TGTGCCAGCAGCTTAGACAGCTCCTACGAGCAGTACGTC.

The J gene is TRBJ2-1, the V gene TRBV12-5, with TRBD1 identical over 8 bases. The CDR3 sequence is 15 residues long. Germline V gene lookup returns CDR1 LGHNT and CDR2 FRNRAP. J was trimmed by 3 bases and V by 4 bases; bases with no gene match: 5. CDR3 in amino acids: CASGSYRGSYNEQFF. The DNA for the CDR3 is TGTGCTAGTGGTTCCTACAGGGGGAGCTACAATGAGCAGTTCTTC.

The chain has TRBV24-1 and TRBJ1-2, with D maybe TRBD1 (6 bases). From germline, CDR1 is KGHDR and CDR2 SFDVKD. The CDR3 consists of 12 residues. Trimming took off 5 bases at V and 7 bases at J, with 10 bases between the two ends. DNA for the CDR3: TGTGCCACCAGTGCCGTGGACAGTGGCTACACCTTC. As protein: CATSAVDSGYTF.

The rearrangement uses TRBV11-2 and TRBJ2-7; 8 nucleotides line up with TRBD1. Germline V gene data show CDR1 as SGHAT and CDR2 as FQNNGV. The V and J ends lost 1 base and 3 bases, in that order; junction bases with no gene match: 5. This CDR3 has 15 residues. This CDR3 reads CASSLGRTGGYEQYV. DNA for the CDR3: TGTGCCAGCAGCTTAGGGCGAACAGGGGGCTACGAGCAGTACGTC.

V usage is TRBV4-2 and J usage is TRBJ1-6; TRBD1 agrees at 7 bases. This CDR3 is 14 amino acids long. Germline-derived CDR1 and CDR2 are LGHNA and YNFKEQ. V gave up 4 bases and J gave up 8 bases; unmatched junction bases: 5. CDR3 DNA: TGTGCCAGCAGCCCGGGACAGACAGATTCACCCCTCCACTTT. Translation: CASSPGQTDSPLHF.

Regarding this clone: The same CDR3 also results from other DNA sequences found in this sample. V is TRBV7-2 and J is TRBJ1-2; TRBD1 is a possible D gene (6 bases). Germline assignment: CDR1 SGHTA and CDR2 FQGNSA. Trimming shortened V by 1 base and J by 8 bases, and 11 bases separated the two germline ends. This CDR3 is 13 amino acids long. The CDR3 spells CASSLDRVGGYTF. CDR3 sequence (DNA): TGTGCCAGCAGCTTAGACAGGGTCGGGGGCTACACCTTC.

This rearrangement joins TRBV19 to TRBJ2-1; 8 positions match TRBD2. Germline CDR1 and CDR2: LNHDA and SQIVND (reference sequence). This CDR3 contains 15 residues. V trimming: 5 bases; J trimming: 7 bases; junction bases outside the gene matches: 10. CDR3 in DNA: TGTGCCAGTAGTTCTTCGGGACTAGGAAAGAATGAGCAGTTCTTC. This translates into CASSSSGLGKNEQFF.

J is TRBJ2-3 and V is TRBV2; D remains ambiguous. This CDR3 is 11 amino acids long. Germline loops: CDR1 SNHLY, CDR2 FYNNEI. The germline V and J ends were trimmed by 6 bases and 8 bases, with 9 bases remaining between them. The CDR3 region has the DNA TGTGCCAGCAGCATTCTGCGTACGCAGTATTTT. It translates to CASSILRTQYF.

The chain links TRBV4-2 to TRBJ1-1, with TRBD1 identical over 8 bases. J was trimmed by 3 bases and V by 4 bases; bases with no gene match: 10. Germline values: CDR1 LGHNA, CDR2 YNFKEQ. There are 16 residues in the CDR3. The CDR3 coding sequence is TGTGCCAGCAGCCTCTCAGGGGGCGAAACCGACACTGAAGCTTTCTTT. Translation: CASSLSGGETDTEAFF.

This chain connects TRBV5-4 to TRBJ1-4; the D is unclear. The germline V and J ends were trimmed by 4 bases and 3 bases, with 7 bases remaining between them. Germline lookup yields CDR1 SGHNT and CDR2 YYREEE (reference sequence). This CDR3 comprises 13 residues. The CDR3 loop is CASSAGPNEKLFF. For the CDR3, the DNA is TGTGCCAGCAGCGCAGGCCCTAATGAAAAACTGTTTTTT.

Worth noting for this clone: The sample holds other DNA sequences that translate to the same CDR3. The chain employs TRBV27 and TRBJ1-5; D possibly corresponds to TRBD1 (6 bases). The V gene's germline CDR1 is MNHEY and CDR2 SMNVEV (reference sequence). Trimming took 4 bases from V and 2 from J, leaving 6 bases between them. This CDR3 is 13 amino acids long. Here the CDR3 reads CASSSGGNQPQHF. The CDR3 DNA sequence: TGTGCCAGCAGTTCAGGGGGCAATCAGCCCCAGCATTTT.